This entry features one T cell receptor beta chain sequence. The antigen is undetermined. Some clones are missing from TCRdb's copy, which holds only in-frame ones; the method was immunoSEQ multiplex PCR. The sample carries about 46,000 clones, 70% to 85% recorded once. The CDR3 consists of 11 residues. CDR1 is SQVTM, CDR2 ANQGSEA, per germline. Trimming shortened V by 7 bases and J by 4 bases, and 10 bases separated the two germline ends. The sample originates from a study of OX40 agonist ivuxolimab in advanced cancers. Overall study: In this trial design, patients received ivuxolimab intravenously at 0.01 to 10 mg/kg every 2 weeks. Partial responses were recorded for three patients, including one with hepatocellular carcinoma and two with cutaneous melanoma. Overall study results and limits: Nonresponders, in some cases, also had low normalized T-cell clonal expansion. Clonal expansion was seen in CD4+ and CD8+ blood T cells by week 6 at 0.1 to 3.0 mg/kg.

The chain joins TRBV29-1 to TRBJ2-5; D not certain. The sequences come from CD4+ or CD8+ T cells sorted from blood, collected in a trial of the OX40 agonist ivuxolimab. The receptor was derived from an adult with an advanced solid tumor such as melanoma, head and neck, liver or kidney cancer. The CDR3 spells CSGRVRETQYF. The CDR3 DNA is TGCAGCGGTAGAGTTAGAGAGACCCAGTACTTC.